Below are 20 T cell receptor beta chains sequenced from a single sample in a study of response to subunit inactivated influenza vaccine. MiXCR, applied by TCRdb to the RT-PCR reads, yields one record per CDR3 protein. The sample lists roughly 570,000 distinct CDR3 sequences, around 15% occurring once. The sample in question was PBMCs from blood, obtained 11 to 12 days after vaccination. These receptors all come from a man aged 50 to 60 who received an inactivated influenza vaccine.

The chain is built from TRBV28 and TRBJ2-5; a possible D gene is TRBD1 (5 bases). Germline CDR1 MDHEN, CDR2 SYDVKM. The V gene lost 3 bases and the J gene lost 4 bases, with 12 bases spanning the gap. CDR3 length: 14 residues. The CDR3 loop is CASSFQGRGETQYF. CDR3 nucleotides: TGTGCCAGCAGTTTCCAGGGAAGGGGAGAGACCCAGTACTTC.

This chain links TRBV6-2 or TRBV6-3 with TRBJ2-1; D is undetermined. Per germline, CDR1 MNHEY and CDR2 SVGEGT. The CDR3 is 12 amino acids. V gave up 1 base and J gave up 8 bases, with 6 bases separating them. The CDR3 region has the DNA TGTGCCAGCAGTTACTTGAGCGATGAGCAGTTCTTC. Its protein is CASSYLSDEQFF.

This clonotype was counted between two and nine times. The chain links TRBV12-3 or TRBV12-4 to TRBJ2-7; a possible D gene is TRBD2 (6 bases). The length of the CDR3 is 16 residues. Deletions cut 3 bases from V and 0 bases from J, with 15 bases between. CDR3 protein: CASSFGGADSSYEQYF. In DNA form, the CDR3 reads TGTGCCAGCAGTTTCGGCGGGGCGGATAGCTCCTACGAGCAGTACTTC.

This clonotype was recorded at least ten times. The chain is built from TRBV7-2 and TRBJ2-5, with D unresolved. The germline gives CDR1 SGHTA, CDR2 FQGNSA. The germline V and J ends were trimmed by 1 base and 5 bases, with 5 bases remaining between them. CDR3 length: 12 amino acids. CDR3 region: CASSLGFETQYF. CDR3 nucleotide sequence: TGTGCCAGCAGCTTAGGCTTTGAGACCCAGTACTTC.

Only a few counts were recorded for this clonotype. V and J are TRBV20-1 and TRBJ2-7; perhaps TRBD2 as D (5 bases). The V gene's germline CDR1 is DFQATT and CDR2 SNEGSKA (reference sequence). Trimming took off 7 bases at V and 0 bases at J, with 13 bases between the two ends. The CDR3 is 13 amino acids. CDR3 loop: CSVEGPSSYEQYF. The CDR3, as DNA: TGCAGTGTTGAGGGCCCAAGCTCCTACGAGCAGTACTTC.

The J gene is TRBJ2-2, the V gene TRBV27; 8 positions agree with TRBD2. The CDR3 covers 18 residues. V was clipped by 7 bases and J by 3 bases; unmatched bases: 16. Germline V gives CDR1 MNHEY, CDR2 SMNVEV (reference sequence). The CDR3 region has the DNA TGTGCCAGCAAGCGGATCCAGCGGGAGAAGAGGGACACCGGGGAGCTGTTTTTT. Translating it yields CASKRIQREKRDTGELFF.

CDR3 coding DNA: TGTGCCAGCAGCTTCTCATTTTCGGATACGCAGTATTTT. Protein: CASSFSFSDTQYF. V usage is TRBV5-5 and J usage is TRBJ2-3; D gene uncertain. From germline, CDR1 is SGHKS and CDR2 YYEKEE (reference sequence). The CDR3 has 13 residues. V shed 2 bases and J shed 6 bases, with 10 bases lying between them.

This clonotype occurred a few times. This sequence joins TRBV20-1 and TRBJ2-7; 7 bases are a match to TRBD2. Germline assignment: CDR1 DFQATT and CDR2 SNEGSKA (reference sequence). The CDR3 runs 14 residues. V was pared by 4 bases and J by 6 bases, with 12 bases of the junction left unmatched. In DNA, the CDR3 is TGCAGTGCTACGACCGGGACTACCTATCGCGAGCAGTACTTC. Residues: CSATTGTTYREQYF.

V gene TRBV7-8 combines with J gene TRBJ2-2; tentative D call: TRBD2 (6 bases). V was trimmed by 8 bases and J by 0 bases, leaving 13 bases between them. The germline V gene has CDR1 SGHVS and CDR2 FQNEAQ. CDR3 length: 15 amino acids. The CDR3 here is CASGVGGSNTGELFF. In DNA form, the CDR3 reads TGTGCCAGCGGCGTGGGGGGATCGAACACCGGGGAGCTGTTTTTT.

This clonotype was recorded a few times. The chain links TRBV10-3 to TRBJ2-2; no clear D gene. Per the germline V gene, CDR1 is ENHRY and CDR2 is SYGVKD. The CDR3 loop spans 13 amino acids. With 6 bases removed from V and 6 bases from J, the gap between germline ends came to 11 bases. The CDR3 DNA is TGTGCCATCAGCACTGACCCTGCCGGGGAGCTGTTTTTT. Amino acids: CAISTDPAGELFF.

The chain uses TRBV11-2 and TRBJ2-7; weak D call: TRBD2 (6 bases). CDR1 and CDR2 from the germline V gene are SGHAT and FQNNGV. The CDR3 has 13 residues. V lost 6 bases, J lost 3 bases, and 12 bases lay in between. The DNA for the CDR3 is TGTGCCAGCAGAGTCAGGGAGGACTACGAGCAGTACTTC. This encodes CASRVREDYEQYF.

V and J are TRBV20-1 and TRBJ1-2; a possible D gene is TRBD1 (6 bases). CDR3 length equals 14 residues. Looked up from germline, CDR1 is DFQATT and CDR2 is SNEGSKA (reference sequence). V gave up 7 bases and J gave up 3 bases, with 18 bases separating them. CDR3 in amino acids: CSVTYGTLDYGYTF. Here the CDR3 DNA reads TGCAGTGTTACCTACGGGACACTCGACTATGGCTACACCTTC.

This clonotype turned up a few times. This chain connects TRBV2 to TRBJ1-1; weak D call: TRBD1 (5 bases). The CDR3 extends over 15 amino acids. Trimming cost V 1 base and J 1 base, with 10 bases left between them. Germline V lookup: CDR1 SNHLY, CDR2 FYNNEI. CDR3 sequence reads: CASSEVTARNTEAFF. Written as DNA, the CDR3 is TGTGCCAGCAGTGAAGTGACAGCTAGGAACACTGAAGCTTTCTTT. Looking up the rest from reference TRBV2 and TRBJ1-1 gives the full variable domain: EPEVTQTPSHQVTQMGQEVILRCVPISNHLYFYWYRQILGQKVEFLVSFYNNEISEKSEIFDDQFSVERPDGSNFTLKIRSTKLEDSAMYFCASSEVTARNTEAFFGQGTRLTVV.

V is TRBV6-1 and J is TRBJ1-2; TRBD1 matches at 11 bases. Germline-derived CDR1 and CDR2 are MNHNS and SASEGT. This CDR3 contains 16 residues. The V and J ends lost 6 bases and 0 bases, in that order; junction bases with no gene match: 6. CDR3 sequence reads: CASSPWTGGSNYGYTF. As DNA, the CDR3 is TGTGCCAGCAGCCCTTGGACAGGGGGCTCTAACTATGGCTACACCTTC.

This clonotype was detected a few times. This chain uses TRBV12-3 or TRBV12-4 with TRBJ2-2; either TRBD1 or TRBD2 may supply D (5 bases each). The CDR3 runs 14 residues. Trimming pared 7 bases from V and 4 bases from J, leaving 13 bases between. The CDR3 reads CASTTGAGTGELFF. In nucleotides, the CDR3 is TGTGCCAGCACTACCGGGGCTGGCACCGGGGAGCTGTTTTTT.

This clonotype was picked up a small number of times. This rearrangement joins TRBV20-1 to TRBJ2-1, with D possibly being TRBD2 (5 bases). Trimming removed 8 bases at V and 10 bases at J, with 9 bases between. CDR1 is DFQATT and CDR2 is SNEGSKA in the germline V gene (reference sequence). This CDR3 spans 9 amino acids. Written as DNA, the CDR3 is TGCAGTCCCGAGGGAGAGCAGTTCTTC. Protein: CSPEGEQFF.

The chain uses TRBV6-4 and TRBJ1-2; unclear D gene. V was pared by 4 bases and J by 0 bases, with 6 bases between. The CDR3 contains 13 residues. The germline gives CDR1 MRHNA, CDR2 SNTAGT. The CDR3 DNA reads as TGTGCCAGCAGTGTGTCCCCTAACTATGGCTACACCTTC. It yields the protein CASSVSPNYGYTF.

This clonotype was detected many times. The chain employs TRBV7-2 and TRBJ1-6, with a possible D match to TRBD1 (5 bases). Germline V CDR1 and CDR2: SGHTA, FQGNSA. The CDR3 is made up of 14 amino acids. V lost 0 bases and J lost 7, with 7 bases in between. CDR3 loop: CASSLARDNSPLHF. CDR3 nucleotide sequence: TGTGCCAGCAGCTTAGCTAGGGACAATTCACCCCTCCACTTT.

This clonotype was seen a handful of times. This CDR3 is CASSLTHGRANEQFF. In nucleotides, the CDR3 is TGTGCCAGCAGCCTAACCCACGGGAGGGCTAATGAGCAGTTCTTC. This chain joins TRBV3-1 and TRBJ2-1, with 8 nucleotides matching TRBD2. CDR1 and CDR2 (germline): LGHDT, YNNKEL (reference sequence). CDR3 size: 15 residues. The junction had 9 bases not matched to a gene; V was cut back by 4 bases and J by 7 bases.

The rearrangement links TRBV3-1 to TRBJ1-2, with a tentative D call TRBD1 (5 bases). This CDR3 comprises 15 residues. Germline V CDR1 and CDR2: LGHDT, YNNKEL (reference sequence). Trimming shortened V by 1 base and J by 5 bases, and 14 bases separated the two germline ends. In nucleotides, the CDR3 is TGTGCCAGCAGCCAAGCCAGGACAAGGATGTATGGCTACACCTTC. This translates into CASSQARTRMYGYTF.